This TCR beta chain was observed in a study of T cell changes during pregnancy in multiple sclerosis. The CDR3 totals 19 residues. V was clipped by 1 base and J by 1 base; unmatched bases: 10. Germline V lookup: CDR1 SGHTA, CDR2 FQGNSA. The method was immunoSEQ multiplex PCR; TCRdb's version includes in-frame clones alone and lacks a portion of them. The sample has around 30,000 clones; roughly 92% are singletons. The starting material was CD8+ T cells from peripheral blood mononuclear cells, obtained before pregnancy. The receptor's source is a female donor with multiple sclerosis, enrolled in a pregnancy study. The chain combines TRBV7-2 with TRBJ2-1; 10 nucleotides match TRBD2. The CDR3 DNA follows: TGTGCCAGCAGCTTAGATCCTAGCGGGGGAAGCGGGTCCTACAATGAGCAGTTCTTC. Translated: CASSLDPSGGSGSYNEQFF. The variable domain in full, completed from reference TRBV7-2 and TRBJ2-1, reads GAGVSQSPSNKVTEKGKDVELRCDPISGHTALYWYRQSLGQGLEFLIYFQGNSAPDKSGLPSDRFSAERTGGSVSTLTIQRTQQEDSAVYLCASSLDPSGGSGSYNEQFFGPGTRLTVL.